Following are 22 T cell receptor beta chains from one sample sequenced in a study of blood T cell repertoires in COVID-19 (dated by TCRdb to about 2020). To prepare the library, the immunoSEQ multiplex PCR assay was applied. TCRdb provides this immuneACCESS table in a form limited to in-frame rearrangements. Some clones are lacking; in checked studies, under half of them reflect an unresolved V gene, and why the rest are absent is not known. This sample comprises 150,000 or so clones, roughly 86% of them detected only once. The ten largest clonotypes hold 2.3% of the sample. What was sequenced was peripheral blood. These receptors were obtained from a human donor in a cohort sampled during active COVID-19.

This chain connects TRBV27 to TRBJ1-5, with D perhaps TRBD1 (6 bases). Trimming cost V 3 bases and J 5 bases, with 11 bases left between them. Germline assignment: CDR1 MNHEY and CDR2 SMNVEV (reference sequence). This CDR3 has 14 amino acids. The CDR3 DNA reads TGTGCCAGCAGTTTGTTACAGGGCTATCAGCCCCAGCATTTT. Residues: CASSLLQGYQPQHF.

The genes are TRBV18 and TRBJ2-1; a possible D gene is TRBD2 (6 bases). Germline V gene lookup returns CDR1 KGHSH and CDR2 LQKENI. Trimming took 2 bases from V and 4 from J, leaving 12 bases between them. This CDR3 comprises 15 residues. CDR3 sequence: CASSPGLAQYNEQFF. The CDR3 DNA sequence: TGTGCCAGCTCACCAGGGCTAGCGCAGTACAATGAGCAGTTCTTC.

This clone has only a few counts. This rearrangement joins TRBV4-2 to TRBJ2-7; 10 bases fit TRBD2. Germline V CDR1 and CDR2: LGHNA, YNFKEQ. After removal of 0 bases from V and 6 bases from J, the junction contained 11 bases not matched to a gene. The CDR3 has 17 residues. For the CDR3, the DNA is TGTGCCAGCAGCCAAGATCCAGCGGGAGGGATGGGGCGCGAGCAGTACTTC. As protein: CASSQDPAGGMGREQYF.

The V gene is TRBV10-1, the J gene TRBJ2-2; 7 bases agree with TRBD2. V lost 2 bases and J lost 7; bases outside the gene matches: 4. The V gene's germline CDR1 is WNHNN and CDR2 SYGVQD (reference sequence). The CDR3 loop spans 14 amino acids. DNA for the CDR3: TGCGCCAGCAGTGAGGTGGTAGCGGGCGGGGAGCTGTTTTTT. Translated: CASSEVVAGGELFF.

For the CDR3, the DNA is TGCGCCAGCAGCGTAGACAGGGGGAATTCACCCCTCCACTTT. Its translation: CASSVDRGNSPLHF. This chain joins TRBV5-1 and TRBJ1-6; 9 bases agree with TRBD1. The CDR3 spans 14 residues. V dropped 4 bases and J dropped 7; count of bases not matched to a gene: 3. The germline V gene encodes CDR1 SGHRS and CDR2 YFSETQ. Drawing the rest from reference TRBV5-1 and TRBJ1-6, the complete variable domain is KAGVTQTPRYLIKTRGQQVTLSCSPISGHRSVSWYQQTPGQGLQFLFEYFSETQRNKGNFPGRFSGRQFSNSRSEMNVSTLELGDSALYLCASSVDRGNSPLHFGNGTRLTVT.

This chain links TRBV6-2 or TRBV6-3 with TRBJ1-6; no firm D call. V was pared by 5 bases and J by 4 bases, with 12 bases between. Germline V gene sequence: CDR1 MNHEY, CDR2 SVGEGT. This CDR3 has 15 residues. The CDR3 coding sequence is TGTGCCAGCAGTGTGCGGGATTGGTATAATTCACCCCTCCACTTT. This encodes CASSVRDWYNSPLHF.

V and J are TRBV19 and TRBJ2-6; D is possibly TRBD2 (5 bases). The germline gives CDR1 LNHDA, CDR2 SQIVND (reference sequence). With 2 bases removed from V and 0 bases from J, the gap between germline ends came to 26 bases. The CDR3 loop spans 22 amino acids. The CDR3, as DNA: TGTGCCAGTAGTATACGTGGTGCGGGCGCAAGTAGTATAAGCTCTGGGGCCAACGTCCTGACTTTC. Residues: CASSIRGAGASSISSGANVLTF.

This clone was counted between two and nine times. The chain has TRBV4-2 and TRBJ1-5; D gene uncertain. In germline, CDR1 is LGHNA, CDR2 YNFKEQ. This CDR3 has 15 amino acids. The V end lost 3 bases, the J end lost 0 bases, and 9 bases lay between the germline ends. CDR3 protein: CASSQGTHSNQPQHF. The CDR3 DNA reads TGTGCCAGCAGCCAGGGCACTCATAGCAATCAGCCCCAGCATTTT.

In the case of this clone: Sequence at one end of the junction differs from germline and may be a read error. The rearrangement uses TRBV7-7 and TRBJ2-5, with TRBD2 matching over 9 bases. CDR3 length: 17 amino acids. Germline V lookup: CDR1 SSHAT, CDR2 FNYEAQ (reference sequence). In DNA, the CDR3 is TGTGCTAGCAGCCACCGACTAGCGGCTACCCTGCAAGAGACCCAGTACTTC. This translates into CASSHRLAATLQETQYF. The full variable domain, completed using reference TRBV7-7 and TRBJ2-5, is GAGVSQSPRYKVTKRGQDVTLRCDPISSHATLYWYQQALGQGPEFLTYFNYEAQPDKSGLPSDRFSAERPEGSISTLTIQRTEQRDSAMYRCASSHRLAATLQETQYFGPGTRLLVL.

J is TRBJ1-6 and V is TRBV30, with TRBD1 as a possible D gene (6 bases). The germline V gene encodes CDR1 GTSNPN and CDR2 SVGIG (reference sequence). V gave up 5 bases and J gave up 9 bases, with 14 bases separating them. The CDR3 sequence is 13 residues long. CDR3 coding DNA: TGTGCCTGGGGCACAGGGTTCTCTTCACCCCTCCACTTT. It encodes CAWGTGFSSPLHF. The whole variable domain, remainder taken from reference TRBV30 and TRBJ1-6, is SQTIHQWPATLVQPVGSPLSLECTVEGTSNPNLYWYRQAAGRGLQLLFYSVGIGQISSEVPQNLSASRPQDRQFILSSKKLLLSDSGFYLCAWGTGFSSPLHFGNGTRLTVT.

The chain uses TRBV7-2 and TRBJ1-5; D unresolved. Trimming removed 3 bases at V and 3 bases at J, with 6 bases between. This CDR3 has 13 amino acids. Germline V CDR1 and CDR2: SGHTA, FQGNSA. CDR3 bases: TGTGCCAGCAGCTTTGACTACAATCAGCCCCAGCATTTT. Protein product: CASSFDYNQPQHF.

The V and J genes are TRBV27 and TRBJ2-3; the match to TRBD2 covers 12 bases. V shed 2 bases, J shed 0 bases, and the junction held 6 bases outside the gene matches. Germline V lookup: CDR1 MNHEY, CDR2 SMNVEV (reference sequence). This CDR3 has 18 amino acids. In DNA, the CDR3 is TGTGCCAGCAGTTTAGCCGGACTAGCGGGAAGGAGCACAGATACGCAGTATTTT. It translates to CASSLAGLAGRSTDTQYF.

The chain couples TRBV5-1 to TRBJ2-5, with 13 bases identical to TRBD2. Looked up from germline, CDR1 is SGHRS and CDR2 is YFSETQ. This CDR3 is 16 amino acids long. V lost 0 bases and J lost 4; bases outside the gene matches: 3. The CDR3 nucleotides are TGCGCCAGCAGCTTGGTACTAGCGGGGGGGTCAGAGACCCAGTACTTC. This encodes CASSLVLAGGSETQYF. Complete variable domain (other parts from reference TRBV5-1 and TRBJ2-5): KAGVTQTPRYLIKTRGQQVTLSCSPISGHRSVSWYQQTPGQGLQFLFEYFSETQRNKGNFPGRFSGRQFSNSRSEMNVSTLELGDSALYLCASSLVLAGGSETQYFGPGTRLLVL.

This clone showed up just once. The chain recombines TRBV30 with TRBJ1-1, with TRBD1 matching 12 bases. CDR3 size: 12 residues. Per the germline V gene, CDR1 is GTSNPN and CDR2 is SVGIG (reference sequence). V was clipped by 5 bases and J by 10 bases; unmatched bases: 5. The CDR3: CAWGTGGAGAFF. Written as DNA, the CDR3 is TGTGCCTGGGGGACAGGGGGCGCGGGAGCTTTCTTT. Complete variable domain (other parts from reference TRBV30 and TRBJ1-1): SQTIHQWPATLVQPVGSPLSLECTVEGTSNPNLYWYRQAAGRGLQLLFYSVGIGQISSEVPQNLSASRPQDRQFILSSKKLLLSDSGFYLCAWGTGGAGAFFGQGTRLTVV.

The rearrangement joins TRBV9 to TRBJ2-7; D may be TRBD1 (5 bases). V was cut by 0 bases and J by 2 bases, with 9 bases left in between. The CDR3 totals 14 residues. CDR1 and CDR2 from the germline V gene are SGDLS and YYNGEE. This CDR3 is CASSVGVGAYEQYF. CDR3 DNA sequence: TGTGCCAGCAGCGTAGGGGTAGGGGCCTACGAGCAGTACTTC.

J is TRBJ1-5 and V is TRBV19; TRBD1 might be the D (6 bases). V was trimmed by 0 bases and J by 0 bases, leaving 9 bases between them. The CDR3 is 16 residues long. CDR1 and CDR2 (germline): LNHDA, SQIVND (reference sequence). CDR3 in DNA: TGTGCCAGTAGTATAGATCCGACAGGTAGCAATCAGCCCCAGCATTTT. It yields the protein CASSIDPTGSNQPQHF.

This chain connects TRBV28 to TRBJ2-3; 7 bases agree with TRBD2. J gave up 2 bases and V 4 bases, and 9 bases lay outside the gene matches. This CDR3 contains 16 residues. Germline V gene lookup returns CDR1 MDHEN and CDR2 SYDVKM. The CDR3 DNA follows: TGTGCCAGCAGTTCGGGACTATCAACATTCACAGATACGCAGTATTTT. Residues: CASSSGLSTFTDTQYF. The whole variable domain, remainder taken from reference TRBV28 and TRBJ2-3, is DVKVTQSSRYLVKRTGEKVFLECVQDMDHENMFWYRQDPGLGLRLIYFSYDVKMKEKGDIPEGYSVSREKKERFSLILESASTNQTSMYLCASSSGLSTFTDTQYFGPGTRLTVL.

The gene calls are TRBV30 and TRBJ1-3; maybe TRBD1 (6 bases). V was trimmed by 4 bases and J by 0 bases, leaving 16 bases between them. The CDR3 length is 16 residues. Germline V gene lookup returns CDR1 GTSNPN and CDR2 SVGIG (reference sequence). In DNA form, the CDR3 reads TGTGCCTGGACCGGGGGGCCCCGGGACTCTGGAAACACCATATATTTT. This codes for CAWTGGPRDSGNTIYF.

The sample holds a few counts of this clone. This chain connects TRBV29-1 to TRBJ2-3, with a possible D match to TRBD2 (5 bases). The V and J ends lost 7 bases and 0 bases respectively, with 17 bases between them. There are 15 residues in the CDR3. CDR1 and CDR2 from the germline V gene are SQVTM and ANQGSEA. DNA of the CDR3: TGCAGCGGGGCAGTAGGGAGAGGCAGCACAGATACGCAGTATTTT. Translating gives CSGAVGRGSTDTQYF.

The chain combines TRBV19 with TRBJ2-7; unclear D gene. V dropped 6 bases and J dropped 4 bases, with 16 bases sitting between them. Germline CDR1 reads LNHDA; CDR2 reads SQIVND (reference sequence). This CDR3 contains 14 residues. The CDR3 region is CASRGFGDPYEQYF. For the CDR3, the DNA is TGTGCCAGTAGGGGTTTCGGAGACCCTTACGAGCAGTACTTC.

The chain links TRBV29-1 to TRBJ1-1; 7 positions agree with TRBD1. Germline CDR1 and CDR2: SQVTM and ANQGSEA. The CDR3 is 14 residues long. V shed 4 bases, J shed 4 bases, and the junction held 9 bases outside the gene matches. In DNA form, the CDR3 reads TGCAGCGTTGTCGGGAGGGGGCTGTCCACTGAAGCTTTCTTT. Its protein product is CSVVGRGLSTEAFF.

The V and J genes are TRBV5-4 and TRBJ2-5; D gene unclear. The CDR3 has 13 amino acids. The germline CDR1 and CDR2 sequences are SGHNT and YYREEE (reference sequence). Trimming removed 2 bases at V and 5 bases at J, with 10 bases between. The CDR3 bases are TGTGCCAGCAGCTTTTCGACTTATGAGACCCAGTACTTC. It yields the protein CASSFSTYETQYF. The full variable domain, completed using reference TRBV5-4 and TRBJ2-5, is ETGVTQSPTHLIKTRGQQVTLRCSSQSGHNTVSWYQQALGQGPQFIFQYYREEENGRGNFPPRFSGLQFPNYSSELNVNALELDDSALYLCASSFSTYETQYFGPGTRLLVL.